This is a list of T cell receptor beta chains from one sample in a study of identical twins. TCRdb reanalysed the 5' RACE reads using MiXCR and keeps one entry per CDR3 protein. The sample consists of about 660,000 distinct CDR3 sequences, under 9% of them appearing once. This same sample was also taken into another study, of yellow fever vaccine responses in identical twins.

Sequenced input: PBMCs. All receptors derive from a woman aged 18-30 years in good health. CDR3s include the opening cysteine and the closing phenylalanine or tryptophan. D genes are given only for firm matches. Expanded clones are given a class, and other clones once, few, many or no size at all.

CDR3: CASSLTGAIREQYF
DNA: TGTGCCAGCAGCCTGACTGGGGCCATCCGCGAGCAGTACTTC
J: TRBJ2-7
V: TRBV11-2
D: .
size: .

CDR3: CASSPISDSSYEQYF
DNA: TGCGCCAGCAGCCCAATCTCGGACAGCTCCTACGAGCAGTACTTC
J: TRBJ2-7
V: TRBV5-1
D: .
size: few

CDR3: CASSLNPDEQFF
DNA: TGTGCCAGCAGCTTAAACCCCGATGAGCAGTTCTTC
J: TRBJ2-1
V: TRBV7-6
D: .
size: many

CDR3: CASSFVQLREQYF
DNA: TGTGCCAGCAGTTTTGTCCAGCTTAGGGAGCAGTACTTC
J: TRBJ2-7
V: TRBV6-6
D: .
size: .

CDR3: CASGLVAKDRASGSGNEQFF
DNA: TGTGCTAGTGGTTTGGTAGCTAAGGACAGGGCTAGCGGGAGCGGCAATGAGCAGTTCTTC
J: TRBJ2-1
V: TRBV12-5
D: TRBD2
size: .

CDR3: CASILTGWGGELFF
DNA: TGTGCCAGCATCTTGACAGGGTGGGGCGGGGAGCTGTTTTTT
J: TRBJ2-2
V: TRBV12-3/TRBV12-4
D: TRBD1
size: .

CDR3: CASSPVLSGNEKLFF
DNA: TGTGCCAGCAGCCCGGTGCTTTCGGGGAATGAAAAACTGTTTTTT
J: TRBJ1-4
V: TRBV7-9
D: .
size: few

CDR3: CAISVGDEQYF
DNA: TGTGCCATCAGTGTGGGGGACGAGCAGTACTTC
J: TRBJ2-7
V: TRBV10-3
D: .
size: few

CDR3: CASRSGTRHEQYF
DNA: TGTGCCAGCAGGTCCGGGACTAGACACGAGCAGTACTTC
J: TRBJ2-7
V: TRBV28
D: TRBD2
size: few

CDR3: CSLRGRLTDTQYF
DNA: TGCAGCCTCAGGGGGCGGCTCACAGATACGCAGTATTTT
J: TRBJ2-3
V: TRBV29-1
D: TRBD1
size: few

CDR3: CASSDSSRTDTQYF
DNA: TGTGCCAGCAGTGACAGTAGCCGCACAGATACGCAGTATTTT
J: TRBJ2-3
V: TRBV12-3/TRBV12-4
D: .
size: .

CDR3: CSVTTGVGTEAFF
DNA: TGCAGCGTGACTACAGGGGTAGGCACTGAAGCTTTCTTT
J: TRBJ1-1
V: TRBV29-1
D: TRBD1
size: few

CDR3: CATSGMDSQYNEQFF
DNA: TGTGCCACCAGCGGTATGGACAGTCAGTACAATGAGCAGTTCTTC
J: TRBJ2-1
V: TRBV15
D: .
size: many

CDR3: CSVDGLITGELFF
DNA: TGCAGCGTGGACGGACTCATCACCGGGGAGCTGTTTTTT
J: TRBJ2-2
V: TRBV29-1
D: .
size: .

CDR3: CASSSGTGAAGELFF
DNA: TGTGCCAGCAGCTCCGGGACAGGGGCGGCCGGGGAGCTGTTTTTT
J: TRBJ2-2
V: TRBV7-8
D: TRBD1
size: .

CDR3: CASSLARDPTEQYF
DNA: TGTGCCAGCTCACTCGCGAGGGACCCCACCGAGCAGTACTTC
J: TRBJ2-7
V: TRBV21-1
D: .
size: .

CDR3: CASSLGLAGTNEQFF
DNA: TGCGCCAGCAGCCTGGGACTAGCGGGGACCAATGAGCAGTTCTTC
J: TRBJ2-1
V: TRBV4-1
D: TRBD2
size: many

CDR3: CAGGGFISYEQYF
DNA: TGTGCCGGGGGCGGGTTCATCTCCTACGAGCAGTACTTC
J: TRBJ2-7
V: TRBV30
D: .
size: few

CDR3: CASSYWASGDNEQFF
DNA: TGTGCCAGCAGTTACTGGGCTAGCGGGGACAATGAGCAGTTCTTC
J: TRBJ2-1
V: TRBV6-5
D: TRBD2
size: few

CDR3: CASSQVDLYTEAFF
DNA: TGTGCCAGCAGTCAAGTTGACCTGTACACTGAAGCTTTCTTT
J: TRBJ1-1
V: TRBV28
D: .
size: .

CDR3: CASSYGGRGSNQPQHF
DNA: TGTGCCAGCAGTTACGGAGGGAGGGGTAGCAATCAGCCCCAGCATTTT
J: TRBJ1-5
V: TRBV6-5
D: .
size: many

CDR3: CASSLGGQSNNEQFF
DNA: TGTGCCAGCAGCTTGGGGGGGCAGTCTAACAATGAGCAGTTCTTC
J: TRBJ2-1
V: TRBV7-9
D: .
size: .

CDR3: CASSDASGSSTQYF
DNA: TGCGCCAGCAGTGACGCTAGCGGGAGTTCGACCCAGTACTTC
J: TRBJ2-5
V: TRBV10-2
D: TRBD2
size: .

CDR3: CASKVQLSTDTQYF
DNA: TGTGCCAGCAAGGTCCAGCTAAGCACAGATACGCAGTATTTT
J: TRBJ2-3
V: TRBV27
D: .
size: .

CDR3: CASSPWELTGEQYF
DNA: TGTGCCAGCAGCCCTTGGGAATTAACGGGCGAGCAGTACTTC
J: TRBJ2-7
V: TRBV3-1
D: .
size: few

CDR3: CASSLSGGAIDTQYF
DNA: TGCGCCAGCAGCTTGTCGGGGGGGGCTATAGATACGCAGTATTTT
J: TRBJ2-3
V: TRBV5-1
D: TRBD2
size: few

CDR3: CASSLDRIYEQYF
DNA: TGCGCCAGCAGCTTAGACAGGATATACGAGCAGTACTTC
J: TRBJ2-7
V: TRBV5-1
D: .
size: many

CDR3: CASSQDPGGRYSGANVLTF
DNA: TGCGCCAGCAGCCAAGATCCCGGGGGACGGTACTCTGGGGCCAACGTCCTGACTTTC
J: TRBJ2-6
V: TRBV4-1
D: .
size: many

CDR3: CASSRGSGGAQDTQYF
DNA: TGTGCCAGCAGCCGGGGCAGCGGGGGGGCACAGGATACGCAGTATTTT
J: TRBJ2-3
V: TRBV3-1
D: TRBD2
size: .

CDR3: CASSLRTGGNPGELFF
DNA: TGCGCCAGCAGCCTAAGGACAGGCGGGAACCCCGGGGAGCTGTTTTTT
J: TRBJ2-2
V: TRBV4-1
D: .
size: few

CDR3: CASSYRALEAFF
DNA: TGTGCCAGCAGTTACAGGGCGCTTGAAGCTTTCTTT
J: TRBJ1-1
V: TRBV6-2/TRBV6-3
D: .
size: .

CDR3: CSARGLSSYEQYF
DNA: TGCAGTGCTAGAGGCCTTAGCTCCTACGAGCAGTACTTC
J: TRBJ2-7
V: TRBV20-1
D: .
size: many

CDR3: CASSLPPGTPSSYNEQFF
DNA: TGTGCCAGCAGCTTGCCCCCCGGGACCCCGAGCTCCTACAATGAGCAGTTCTTC
J: TRBJ2-1
V: TRBV7-8
D: .
size: few

CDR3: CSVGGLAGGSYTDTQYF
DNA: TGCAGCGTTGGAGGACTAGCGGGAGGGTCCTACACAGATACGCAGTATTTT
J: TRBJ2-3
V: TRBV29-1
D: TRBD2
size: many

CDR3: CSVEGLGRSYEQYF
DNA: TGCAGCGTTGAAGGTCTTGGCCGGTCCTACGAGCAGTACTTC
J: TRBJ2-7
V: TRBV29-1
D: .
size: .

CDR3: CASEGGSYYEQYF
DNA: TGTGCTAGCGAAGGGGGAAGCTACTACGAGCAGTACTTC
J: TRBJ2-7
V: TRBV25-1
D: .
size: .

CDR3: CSARAAGGEQFF
DNA: TGCAGTGCTAGAGCTGCCGGTGGTGAGCAGTTCTTC
J: TRBJ2-1
V: TRBV20-1
D: .
size: .

CDR3: CSASRTFGGQIDTQYF
DNA: TGCAGTGCTAGCAGAACGTTCGGGGGGCAGATAGATACGCAGTATTTT
J: TRBJ2-3
V: TRBV20-1
D: .
size: few

CDR3: CSARPLAGDSYEQYF
DNA: TGCAGTGCAAGGCCCCTAGCGGGAGATTCCTACGAGCAGTACTTC
J: TRBJ2-7
V: TRBV20-1
D: TRBD2
size: few

CDR3: CAISESGANTEAFF
DNA: TGTGCCATCAGTGAGTCTGGCGCGAACACTGAAGCTTTCTTT
J: TRBJ1-1
V: TRBV10-3
D: .
size: .

CDR3: CSVEQGVREQYF
DNA: TGCAGCGTTGAACAGGGAGTGAGGGAGCAGTACTTC
J: TRBJ2-7
V: TRBV29-1
D: .
size: many

CDR3: CSVWADNEQFF
DNA: TGCAGCGTGTGGGCGGACAATGAGCAGTTCTTC
J: TRBJ2-1
V: TRBV29-1
D: .
size: many

CDR3: CASSFPEQNQETQYF
DNA: TGTGCCAGCAGCTTCCCTGAGCAGAACCAAGAGACCCAGTACTTC
J: TRBJ2-5
V: TRBV5-6
D: .
size: few

CDR3: CATSRRRNTEAFF
DNA: TGTGCCACCAGCCGTAGGCGGAACACTGAAGCTTTCTTT
J: TRBJ1-1
V: TRBV15
D: .
size: few

CDR3: CASSLWTSGNTDTQYF
DNA: TGTGCCAGCAGTTTATGGACTAGCGGGAATACAGATACGCAGTATTTT
J: TRBJ2-3
V: TRBV12-3/TRBV12-4
D: TRBD2
size: many

CDR3: CATSRPLAPQHF
DNA: TGTGCCACCAGCAGGCCCCTCGCGCCCCAGCATTTT
J: TRBJ1-5
V: TRBV15
D: .
size: .

CDR3: CATSDPSGGITDTQYF
DNA: TGTGCCACCAGTGATCCCAGCGGGGGTATCACAGATACGCAGTATTTT
J: TRBJ2-3
V: TRBV24-1
D: TRBD2
size: few

CDR3: CASSQDPSSSRPDTQYF
DNA: TGCGCCAGCAGCCAAGATCCGTCGTCTAGTCGGCCAGATACGCAGTATTTT
J: TRBJ2-3
V: TRBV4-1
D: .
size: many

CDR3: CAWRGDYELFF
DNA: TGTGCCTGGAGGGGGGACTACGAGCTGTTTTTT
J: TRBJ2-2
V: TRBV30
D: TRBD2
size: .

CDR3: CASSKAQQETQYF
DNA: TGTGCCAGCAGCAAAGCCCAGCAAGAGACCCAGTACTTC
J: TRBJ2-5
V: TRBV21-1
D: .
size: .

CDR3: CASSDRLAGENTGELFF
DNA: TGTGCCAGCAGTGATAGGCTAGCGGGGGAAAACACCGGGGAGCTGTTTTTT
J: TRBJ2-2
V: TRBV2
D: TRBD2
size: few